The rows below give T cell receptor beta chains drawn from one sample of a study of cytomegalovirus exposure and HLA in healthy donors. Profiled with immunoSEQ multiplex PCR; TCRdb holds only in-frame clones, not every one. This sample has 200,000 to 250,000 clones, with about three quarters found just once. The sequencing input was PBMCs. These receptors originate from a woman in her sixties in good health and CMV-seropositive. CDR3s include the opening cysteine and the closing phenylalanine or tryptophan. D genes are given only for firm matches. Where a row states a size, it is once, few, many or the class of an expanded clone; other rows omit it.

TRBJ2-5 TRBV28 - - TGTGCCAGCAGCACCGGGATGACAAGCTGGTCGGCCCAGTACTTC CASSTGMTSWSAQYF
TRBJ2-7 TRBV4-1 - TRBD2 TGCGCCAGCAGCCAACTTACTAGCGGGAGTTACGAGCAGTACTTC CASSQLTSGSYEQYF
TRBJ2-5 TRBV7-8 - - TGTGCCAGCAGCTTAGGACATCAAGAGACCCAGTACTTC CASSLGHQETQYF
TRBJ2-7 TRBV7-8 few - TGTGCCAGCAAGCCAGGGCCGGCCTACGAGCAGTACTTC CASKPGPAYEQYF
TRBJ1-1 TRBV5-4 - - TGTGCCGGAGCTCCCGGAAGGAACACTGAAGCTTTCTTT CAGAPGRNTEAFF
TRBJ2-4 TRBV7-3 - TRBD2 TGTGCCAGCAGCTACGGGACTAGCAGGGAGGACATTCAGTACTTC CASSYGTSREDIQYF
TRBJ1-6 TRBV30 - - TGTGCCTGCCCCGGGGGGGTCGATAATTCACCCCTCCACTTT CACPGGVDNSPLHF
TRBJ2-5 TRBV30 - - TGTGCCTGGAGGCAGGGGCTAGCGGTCCGTGAGACCCAGTACTTC CAWRQGLAVRETQYF
TRBJ2-3 TRBV5-1 - TRBD2 TGCGCCAGCAGCCCTGGTCCGGGAGGGGCAGATACGCAGTATTTT CASSPGPGGADTQYF
TRBJ2-3 TRBV15 - TRBD2 TGTGCCACCAGCAGCAGCGGGGGGGATGCAGCAGATACGCAGTATTTT CATSSSGGDAADTQYF
TRBJ1-5 TRBV28 - - TGTGCCACCCAAAGGTTAGGGGGCAATCAGCCCCAGCATTTT CATQRLGGNQPQHF
TRBJ1-1 TRBV30 once TRBD1 TGTGCCTGGGTGGGCCCCGGGACAGGGGGCACTGAAGCTTTCTTT CAWVGPGTGGTEAFF
TRBJ1-1 TRBV29-1 - - TGCAGCGTTGGCGGCGGGGGAGGTGAAGCTTTCTTT CSVGGGGGEAFF
TRBJ2-1 TRBV6-6 - TRBD2 TGTGCCAGCCGACTAGCGGGGGGCAATGAGCAGTTCTTC CASRLAGGNEQFF
TRBJ2-2 TRBV5-1 - - TGCGCCAGCAGCTTTAGGGGCATCAATACCGGGGAGCTGTTTTTT CASSFRGINTGELFF
TRBJ2-2 TRBV7-7 - - TGTGCCAGCAGCCCTCTGACTAGTAGCACCGGGGAGCTGTTTTTT CASSPLTSSTGELFF
TRBJ2-5 TRBV6-6 - - TGTGCCAGCAGTTACCCAGAAGAGACCCAGTACTTC CASSYPEETQYF
TRBJ1-2 TRBV7-8 - TRBD1 TGTGCCAGCAGCTCGACAGGGCTGCATGGCGGCTACACCTTC CASSSTGLHGGYTF
TRBJ2-5 TRBV30 - TRBD2 TGTGCCTGGGGGGGACTAGCGGGAGACCCAATACAAGAGACCCAGTACTTC CAWGGLAGDPIQETQYF
TRBJ1-1 TRBV5-1 - TRBD1 TGCGCCAGCAGCAAGGGACAGGGCGGATCTGAAGCTTTCTTT CASSKGQGGSEAFF
TRBJ1-1 TRBV30 once - TGTGCCTGGAGTGGGGGCGTTGGCACTGAAGCTTTCTTT CAWSGGVGTEAFF
TRBJ2-7 TRBV7-9 - TRBD2 TGTGCCAGCAGCCTGACCGGGACTAGCGACGAGCAGTACTTC CASSLTGTSDEQYF
TRBJ2-3 TRBV5-1 - - TGCGCCAGCTCAACTTCGGCGGGACTGGGAGATACGCAGTATTTT CASSTSAGLGDTQYF
TRBJ1-5 TRBV7-2 - TRBD1 TGTGCCAGCGGTCCGGGACAGGGAAGTCAGCCCCAGCATTTT CASGPGQGSQPQHF
TRBJ1-2 TRBV5-1 - - TGCGCCAGCAGCTCTCCCACAGGGTATCAAAGCTATGGCTACACCTTC CASSSPTGYQSYGYTF
TRBJ2-7 TRBV5-1 - TRBD1 TGCGCCAGCGGCTCGGTAGGGGCAGGGGGCTACGAGCAGTACTTC CASGSVGAGGYEQYF
TRBJ2-7 TRBV28 - - TGTGCCAGCAGTCGCGAACCGGGACTCGTGACTAGAGAGCAGTACTTC CASSREPGLVTREQYF
TRBJ1-3 TRBV29-1 - - TGCAGCGTTGAAGCCCCAGGGGTTAATCGGAACACCATATATTTT CSVEAPGVNRNTIYF
TRBJ1-6 TRBV5-1 - - TGCGCCAGCAGCATACAGGGCCCCTATAATTCACCCCTCCACTTT CASSIQGPYNSPLHF
TRBJ2-5 TRBV28 - TRBD2 TGTGCCAGCAGTTTACGGCGGGGAGGGGAGACCCAGTACTTC CASSLRRGGETQYF
TRBJ2-4 TRBV9 - TRBD2 TGTGCCAGCAGCGTAGGAGATAGCGGGAGGATGGTAGTCAAAAACATTCAGTACTTC CASSVGDSGRMVVKNIQYF
TRBJ1-4 TRBV5-6 - - TGTGCCAGCAGCGCTGGGGGACTTTGGAATGAAAAACTGTTTTTT CASSAGGLWNEKLFF
TRBJ1-2 TRBV6-1 - - TGTGCCAGCGCGGATAATGCTAACTATGGCTACACCTTC CASADNANYGYTF
TRBJ2-3 TRBV7-3 - - TGTGCCAGCAGTAGAACGGGATCCTGGGGAGATACGCAGTATTTT CASSRTGSWGDTQYF
TRBJ1-1 TRBV6-4 - - TGTGCCAGCAGTGACCCGGACATTTTGAACACTGAAGCTTTCTTT CASSDPDILNTEAFF